These 26 T cell receptor beta chains were all obtained from the same sample, sequenced in a study of OX40 agonist ivuxolimab in advanced cancers. Measured with immunoSEQ multiplex PCR; TCRdb has only the in-frame clones, and not every one. The repertoire holds 40,000 to 50,000 clones, with about 82% as singletons. The source material was CD4+ or CD8+ T cells sorted from blood, sampled in a trial of the OX40 agonist ivuxolimab. The receptors derive from an adult with an advanced solid tumor such as melanoma, head and neck, liver or kidney cancer.

V usage is TRBV11-3 and J usage is TRBJ2-1; maybe TRBD2 (6 bases). The length of the CDR3 is 13 residues. V lost 5 bases and J 12 bases, leaving 17 bases between the germline ends. Germline assignment: CDR1 SGHNT and CDR2 YENEEA. The CDR3 bases are TGTGCCAGCAGCCTAATCCCCCTAGCGTCGCAGTTCTTC. This translates into CASSLIPLASQFF. Variable domain in full (rest from reference TRBV11-3 and TRBJ2-1): EAGVVQSPRYKIIEKKQPVAFWCNPISGHNTLYWYLQNLGQGPELLIRYENEEAVDDSQLPKDRFSAERLKGVDSTLKIQPAELGDSAVYLCASSLIPLASQFFGPGTRLTVL.

The V gene is TRBV5-4, the J gene TRBJ2-7; D is unclear. CDR3 length: 14 amino acids. Trimming took 3 bases from V and 0 from J, leaving 10 bases between them. Germline V lookup: CDR1 SGHNT, CDR2 YYREEE (reference sequence). The chain's CDR3 is CASSSWMSSYEQYF. The CDR3 DNA reads as TGTGCCAGCAGCTCCTGGATGTCCTCCTACGAGCAGTACTTC.

The chain carries TRBV5-4 and TRBJ2-5, with TRBD1 as a possible D gene (6 bases). Germline CDR1 is SGHNT and CDR2 is YYREEE (reference sequence). The ends were cut back, 3 bases at V and 2 bases at J, with 23 bases in the middle. This CDR3 contains 18 residues. CDR3 coding DNA: TGTGCCAGCAGCTCGCCTGGTAGGGCAGGGGCGTCACAAGAGACCCAGTACTTC. Its translation is CASSSPGRAGASQETQYF.

CDR3 DNA sequence: TGTGCCAGCAGTCCAGGGACTAGCGATTACAATGAGCAGTTCTTC. It specifies CASSPGTSDYNEQFF. The chain joins TRBV6-5 to TRBJ2-1; the match to TRBD2 covers 10 bases. Germline trimming cut 5 bases from V and 4 bases from J; bases unmatched to any gene: 5. This CDR3 region has 15 residues. Germline assignment: CDR1 MNHEY and CDR2 SVGAGI.

V and J are TRBV10-3 and TRBJ1-5; no definite D call. With 0 bases removed from V and 4 bases from J, the gap between germline ends came to 10 bases. The CDR3 length is 15 residues. CDR1 ENHRY and CDR2 SYGVKD come from the germline V gene. In DNA, the CDR3 is TGTGCCATCAGTGAGTCGGGTGCAGCTAATCAGCCCCAGCATTTT. Amino acids: CAISESGAANQPQHF.

This chain connects TRBV11-2 to TRBJ1-5; D call uncertain. Trimming took 1 base from V and 0 from J, leaving 7 bases between them. The CDR3 loop spans 15 amino acids. In germline, CDR1 is SGHAT, CDR2 FQNNGV. CDR3 coding DNA: TGTGCCAGCAGCTTAGGCGCAGGTAGCAATCAGCCCCAGCATTTT. It encodes CASSLGAGSNQPQHF.

The V call is TRBV18, the J call TRBJ2-5, with D perhaps assigned TRBD1 or TRBD2 (5 bases each). Trimming shortened V by 3 bases and J by 2 bases, and 16 bases separated the two germline ends. From germline, CDR1 is KGHSH and CDR2 LQKENI. The CDR3 has 16 amino acids. The CDR3 DNA reads TGTGCCAGCTCACCCACCCTTTCTGGGGGTCAAGAGACCCAGTACTTC. Amino acid sequence: CASSPTLSGGQETQYF.

The chain links TRBV27 to TRBJ2-3, with 8 bases lining up with TRBD1. The CDR3 has 15 amino acids. V dropped 2 bases and J dropped 2; count of bases not matched to a gene: 3. CDR1 and CDR2 (germline): MNHEY, SMNVEV (reference sequence). CDR3 nucleotide sequence: TGTGCCAGCAGTTTAGGGGGACAGGTCACAGATACGCAGTATTTT. It specifies CASSLGGQVTDTQYF.

The chain has TRBV4-2 and TRBJ2-2; maybe TRBD1 (5 bases). The germline V and J ends were trimmed by 4 bases and 5 bases, with 17 bases remaining between them. The CDR3 covers 16 residues. Germline CDR1 and CDR2: LGHNA and YNFKEQ. The chain's CDR3 is CASSLQPRVRTGELFF. CDR3 nucleotides: TGTGCCAGCAGCCTTCAGCCCAGGGTCAGAACCGGGGAGCTGTTTTTT.

The chain links TRBV28 to TRBJ2-5, with 8 nucleotides matching TRBD2. The J segment lost 4 bases and the V segment lost 5 bases, leaving 9 bases of the junction unmatched. From germline, CDR1 is MDHEN and CDR2 SYDVKM. The CDR3 contains 15 residues. CDR3 amino acids: CASSETGGLGETQYF. The CDR3 nucleotides read TGTGCCAGCAGTGAGACGGGAGGGTTAGGAGAGACCCAGTACTTC.

In this sample, this clone turned up a few times. The rearrangement links TRBV7-3 to TRBJ2-3; D remains ambiguous. The CDR3 consists of 14 residues. V lost 3 bases to trimming and J lost 2 bases, with 9 bases between them. From germline, CDR1 is SGHTA and CDR2 FQGTGA. CDR3 in DNA: TGTGCCAGCAGCTTGGCCCAAAACACAGATACGCAGTATTTT. It specifies CASSLAQNTDTQYF.

The chain has TRBV5-1 and TRBJ2-3; 16 positions agree with TRBD2. The CDR3 contains 15 residues. Losses at the gene ends were 4 bases for V and 6 bases for J; bases not matched to a gene: 2. Per germline, CDR1 SGHRS and CDR2 YFSETQ. CDR3 DNA: TGCGCCAGCAGCCCGGGACTAGCGGGAGGGGATACGCAGTATTTT. Amino acid sequence: CASSPGLAGGDTQYF.

The chain employs TRBV6-1 and TRBJ2-1, with D uncertain. Germline values: CDR1 MNHNS, CDR2 SASEGT. V dropped 3 bases and J dropped 5 bases, with 11 bases sitting between them. The CDR3 is 14 residues long. CDR3 residues: CASSDALNDNEQFF. CDR3 nucleotide sequence: TGTGCCAGCAGTGACGCTCTAAACGACAATGAGCAGTTCTTC.

The chain joins TRBV7-2 to TRBJ1-2; a weak D match, TRBD1 (5 bases). V was cut by 5 bases and J by 3 bases, with 13 bases left in between. The germline V gene has CDR1 SGHTA and CDR2 FQGNSA. The CDR3 is 14 amino acids. CDR3 protein: CASSPDQGHYGYTF. CDR3 in DNA: TGTGCCAGCAGCCCGGATCAGGGCCACTATGGCTACACCTTC.

The V call is TRBV2, the J call TRBJ2-3; 9 nucleotides agree with TRBD2. This CDR3 comprises 14 residues. Germline V lookup: CDR1 SNHLY, CDR2 FYNNEI. With V trimmed by 2 bases and J by 7 bases, 4 bases remained unmatched. The CDR3 coding sequence is TGTGCCAGCAGTGAACTAGCGGGACGAAATACGCAGTATTTT. Translating gives CASSELAGRNTQYF.

V usage is TRBV18 and J usage is TRBJ2-7; 12 bases are shared with TRBD2. The trim removed 3 bases at V and 1 base at J, leaving 4 bases unmatched. The CDR3 is made up of 16 amino acids. From germline, CDR1 is KGHSH and CDR2 LQKENI. CDR3 nucleotide sequence: TGTGCCAGCTCACCCGGGACTAGCGGGCATTCCTACGAGCAGTACTTC. Protein product: CASSPGTSGHSYEQYF.

This chain connects TRBV7-9 to TRBJ2-1, with D maybe TRBD2 (6 bases). V was shortened by 2 bases and J by 9 bases, with 11 bases between the two germline ends. The CDR3 runs 13 residues. CDR1 SEHNR and CDR2 FQNEAQ come from the germline V gene (reference sequence). CDR3 DNA: TGTGCCAGCAGCTTACGGGAGAGAGGTGAGCAGTTCTTC. The encoded protein is CASSLRERGEQFF.

V usage is TRBV18 and J usage is TRBJ1-3; 7 bases fit TRBD1. Losses at the gene ends were 6 bases for V and 3 bases for J; bases not matched to a gene: 11. Germline CDR1 is KGHSH and CDR2 is LQKENI. There are 16 residues in the CDR3. The CDR3 protein is CASSPKTDRVGNTIYF. The CDR3 region has the DNA TGTGCCAGCTCCCCGAAGACAGACAGGGTTGGAAACACCATATATTTT.

V usage is TRBV9 and J usage is TRBJ2-3; 8 bases map to TRBD2. V shed 0 bases, J shed 11 bases, and the junction held 17 bases outside the gene matches. Germline values: CDR1 SGDLS, CDR2 YYNGEE. CDR3 length equals 17 residues. CDR3 DNA: TGTGCCAGCAGCGTAGCACCGCGGGAGGCCGTTATGGGCGTGCAGTATTTT. Translating gives CASSVAPREAVMGVQYF.

This clone was picked up one time. V is TRBV30 and J is TRBJ2-7; 15 positions match TRBD2. Germline V lookup: CDR1 GTSNPN, CDR2 SVGIG (reference sequence). J gave up 4 bases and V 6 bases, and 7 bases lay outside the gene matches. The length of the CDR3 is 15 residues. Here the CDR3 reads CACRGLAGGSYEQYF. Written as DNA, the CDR3 is TGTGCCTGCCGCGGACTAGCGGGAGGGTCTTACGAGCAGTACTTC.

The V and J genes are TRBV7-9 and TRBJ2-4, with a tentative D call TRBD2 (5 bases). Trimming shortened V by 5 bases and J by 3 bases, and 17 bases separated the two germline ends. The germline gives CDR1 SEHNR, CDR2 FQNEAQ (reference sequence). The CDR3 consists of 16 residues. DNA for the CDR3: TGTGCCAGCAGCCTTCAATCTACGGGAATCAAAAACATTCAGTACTTC. This encodes CASSLQSTGIKNIQYF.

V usage is TRBV5-1 and J usage is TRBJ2-5; the match to TRBD1 covers 10 bases. The CDR3 totals 14 residues. The junction had 5 bases not matched to a gene; V was cut back by 5 bases and J by 4 bases. The V gene's germline CDR1 is SGHRS and CDR2 YFSETQ. The CDR3 region has the DNA TGCGCCAGCAGAAGGGACAGGGGATCAGAGACCCAGTACTTC. Residues: CASRRDRGSETQYF.

This clone was seen only once. The chain carries TRBV28 and TRBJ2-1; perhaps TRBD1 as D (6 bases). Germline V gene data show CDR1 as MDHEN and CDR2 as SYDVKM. The length of the CDR3 is 15 residues. Trimming took off 0 bases at V and 7 bases at J, with 13 bases between the two ends. The CDR3 is CASSLWIQGTNEQFF. In DNA, the CDR3 is TGTGCCAGCAGTTTATGGATACAGGGAACAAATGAGCAGTTCTTC.

This clone was found once. The CDR3 here is CASSSGAVQETQYF. In nucleotides, the CDR3 is TGTGCCAGCAGCTCCGGGGCAGTACAAGAGACCCAGTACTTC. The gene calls are TRBV7-9 and TRBJ2-5; D possibly uses TRBD1 or TRBD2 (5 bases each). Trimming left V 4 bases short and J 2 bases short, with 11 bases between. The CDR3 has 14 amino acids. Germline V CDR1 and CDR2: SEHNR, FQNEAQ (reference sequence).

The V and J genes are TRBV30 and TRBJ2-2, with TRBD2 identical over 14 bases. The CDR3 runs to 16 residues. Germline assignment: CDR1 GTSNPN and CDR2 SVGIG (reference sequence). Trimming took 2 bases from V and 6 from J; bases not matched to a gene: 5. The CDR3 DNA reads as TGTGCCTGGAGTTCGGGACTAGCGGGAGATGCCGGGGAGCTGTTTTTT. Residues: CAWSSGLAGDAGELFF.

The chain carries TRBV7-9 and TRBJ2-3; D is unclear. CDR1 is SEHNR, CDR2 FQNEAQ, per germline (reference sequence). Trimming cost V 5 bases and J 3 bases, with 9 bases left between them. There are 13 residues in the CDR3. This CDR3 reads CASSLKGTDTQYF. The CDR3 bases are TGTGCCAGCAGCCTCAAGGGAACAGATACGCAGTATTTT.